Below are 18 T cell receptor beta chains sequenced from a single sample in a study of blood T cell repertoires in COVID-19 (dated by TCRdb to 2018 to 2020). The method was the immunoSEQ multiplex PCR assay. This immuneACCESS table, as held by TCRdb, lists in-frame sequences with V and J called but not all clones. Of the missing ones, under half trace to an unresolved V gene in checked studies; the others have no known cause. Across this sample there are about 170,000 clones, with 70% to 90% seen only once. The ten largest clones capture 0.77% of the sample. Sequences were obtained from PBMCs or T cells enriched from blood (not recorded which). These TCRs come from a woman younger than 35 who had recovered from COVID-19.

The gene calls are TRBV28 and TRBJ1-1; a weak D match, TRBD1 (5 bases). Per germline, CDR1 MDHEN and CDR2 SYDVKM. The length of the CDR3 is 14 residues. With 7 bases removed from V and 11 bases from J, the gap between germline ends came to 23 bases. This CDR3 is CASTTARTSGRAFF. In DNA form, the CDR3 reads TGTGCCAGCACGACCGCCCGGACATCCGGTCGGGCTTTCTTT. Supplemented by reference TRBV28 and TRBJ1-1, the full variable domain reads DVKVTQSSRYLVKRTGEKVFLECVQDMDHENMFWYRQDPGLGLRLIYFSYDVKMKEKGDIPEGYSVSREKKERFSLILESASTNQTSMYLCASTTARTSGRAFFGQGTRLTVV.

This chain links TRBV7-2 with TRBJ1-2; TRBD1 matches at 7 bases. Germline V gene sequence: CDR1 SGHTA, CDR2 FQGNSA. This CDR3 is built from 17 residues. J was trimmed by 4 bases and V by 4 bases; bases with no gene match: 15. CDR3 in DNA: TGTGCCAGCAGCTCACTTGGACAGGCTTTAGTTCCCTATGGCTACACCTTC. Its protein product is CASSSLGQALVPYGYTF. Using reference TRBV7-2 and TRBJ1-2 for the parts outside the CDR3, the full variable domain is GAGVSQSPSNKVTEKGKDVELRCDPISGHTALYWYRQSLGQGLEFLIYFQGNSAPDKSGLPSDRFSAERTGGSVSTLTIQRTQQEDSAVYLCASSSLGQALVPYGYTFGSGTRLTVV.

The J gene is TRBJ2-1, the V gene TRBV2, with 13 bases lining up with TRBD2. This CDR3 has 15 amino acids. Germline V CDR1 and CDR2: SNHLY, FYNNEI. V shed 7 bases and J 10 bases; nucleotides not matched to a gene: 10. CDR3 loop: CASIELAGGIGEQFF. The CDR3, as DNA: TGTGCCAGCATCGAACTAGCGGGAGGGATCGGGGAGCAGTTCTTC.

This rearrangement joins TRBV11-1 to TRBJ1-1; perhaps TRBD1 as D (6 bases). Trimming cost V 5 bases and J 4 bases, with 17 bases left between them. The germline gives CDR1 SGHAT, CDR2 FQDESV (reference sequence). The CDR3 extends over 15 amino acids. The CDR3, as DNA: TGTGCCAGCAGCCAACGGAACAGGGCGTCCACTGAAGCTTTCTTT. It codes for CASSQRNRASTEAFF.

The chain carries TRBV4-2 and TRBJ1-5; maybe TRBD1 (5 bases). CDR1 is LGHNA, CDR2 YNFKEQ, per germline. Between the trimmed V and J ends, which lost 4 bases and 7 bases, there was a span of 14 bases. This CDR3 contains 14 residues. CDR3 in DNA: TGTGCCAGCAGCCGAGACCATGGGGGGCAGCCCCAGCATTTT. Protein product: CASSRDHGGQPQHF.

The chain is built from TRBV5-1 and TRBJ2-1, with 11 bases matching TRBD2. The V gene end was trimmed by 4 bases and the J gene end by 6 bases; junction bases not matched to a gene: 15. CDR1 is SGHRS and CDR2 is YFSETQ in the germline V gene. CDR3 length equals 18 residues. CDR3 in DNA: TGCGCCAGCAGCAGGGGCGGGACTAGCGGCGCAAGGGTCAATGAGCAGTTCTTC. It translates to CASSRGGTSGARVNEQFF.

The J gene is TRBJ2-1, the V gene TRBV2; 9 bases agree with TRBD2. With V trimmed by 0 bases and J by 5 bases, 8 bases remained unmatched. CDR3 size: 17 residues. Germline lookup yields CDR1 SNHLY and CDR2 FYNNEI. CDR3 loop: CASSEALWTSANNEQFF. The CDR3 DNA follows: TGTGCCAGCAGTGAAGCGCTTTGGACTAGCGCTAACAATGAGCAGTTCTTC.

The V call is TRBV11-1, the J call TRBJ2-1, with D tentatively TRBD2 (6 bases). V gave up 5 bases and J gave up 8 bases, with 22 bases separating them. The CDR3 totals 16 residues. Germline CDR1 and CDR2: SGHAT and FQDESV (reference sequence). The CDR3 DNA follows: TGTGCCAGCAGCCGGGCGGGGAGGACTGGAAGGGATGAGCAGTTCTTC. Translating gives CASSRAGRTGRDEQFF. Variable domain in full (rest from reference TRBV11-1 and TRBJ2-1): EAEVAQSPRYKITEKSQAVAFWCDPISGHATLYWYRQILGQGPELLVQFQDESVVDDSQLPKDRFSAERLKGVDSTLKIQPAELGDSAMYLCASSRAGRTGRDEQFFGPGTRLTVL.

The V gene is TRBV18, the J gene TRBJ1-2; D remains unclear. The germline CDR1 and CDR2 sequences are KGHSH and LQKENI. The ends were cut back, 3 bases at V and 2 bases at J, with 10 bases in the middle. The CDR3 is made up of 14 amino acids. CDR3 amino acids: CASSPSNQNYGYTF. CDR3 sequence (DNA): TGTGCCAGCTCACCCTCGAACCAGAACTATGGCTACACCTTC.

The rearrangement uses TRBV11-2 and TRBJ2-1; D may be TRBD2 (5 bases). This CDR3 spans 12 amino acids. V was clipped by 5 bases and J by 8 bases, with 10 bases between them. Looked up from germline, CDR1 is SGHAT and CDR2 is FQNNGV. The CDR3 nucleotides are TGTGCCAGCAGCCCTAACGGGGATGAGCAGTTCTTC. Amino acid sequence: CASSPNGDEQFF. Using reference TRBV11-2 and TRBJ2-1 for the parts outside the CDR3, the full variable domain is EAGVAQSPRYKIIEKRQSVAFWCNPISGHATLYWYQQILGQGPKLLIQFQNNGVVDDSQLPKDRFSAERLKGVDSTLKIQPAKLEDSAVYLCASSPNGDEQFFGPGTRLTVL.

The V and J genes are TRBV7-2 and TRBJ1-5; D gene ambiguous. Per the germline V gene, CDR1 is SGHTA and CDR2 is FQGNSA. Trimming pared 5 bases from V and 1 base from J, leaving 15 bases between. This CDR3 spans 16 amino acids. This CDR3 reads CASSRDRAGSNQPQHF. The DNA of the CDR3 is TGTGCCAGCAGCCGGGATAGGGCCGGGAGCAATCAGCCCCAGCATTTT. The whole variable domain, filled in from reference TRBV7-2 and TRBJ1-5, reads GAGVSQSPSNKVTEKGKDVELRCDPISGHTALYWYRQSLGQGLEFLIYFQGNSAPDKSGLPSDRFSAERTGGSVSTLTIQRTQQEDSAVYLCASSRDRAGSNQPQHFGDGTRLSIL.

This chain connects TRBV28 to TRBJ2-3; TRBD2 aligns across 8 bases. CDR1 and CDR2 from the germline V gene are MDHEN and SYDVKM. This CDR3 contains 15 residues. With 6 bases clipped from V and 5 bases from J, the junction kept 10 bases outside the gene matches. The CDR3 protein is CASRLSWAGGDTQYF. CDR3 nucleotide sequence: TGTGCCAGCAGGCTCTCGTGGGCGGGAGGAGATACGCAGTATTTT.

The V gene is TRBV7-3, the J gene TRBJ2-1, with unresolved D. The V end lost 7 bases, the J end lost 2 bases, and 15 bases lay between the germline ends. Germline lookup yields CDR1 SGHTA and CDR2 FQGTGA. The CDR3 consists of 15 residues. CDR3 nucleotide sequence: TGTGCCAGCACCCTCAAGGAGTGCCCCTACAATGAGCAGTTCTTC. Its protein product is CASTLKECPYNEQFF.

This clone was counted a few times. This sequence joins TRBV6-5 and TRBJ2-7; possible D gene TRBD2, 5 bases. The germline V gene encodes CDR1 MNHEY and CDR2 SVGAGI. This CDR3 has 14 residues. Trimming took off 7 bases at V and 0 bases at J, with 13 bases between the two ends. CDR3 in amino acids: CASKWWESSYEQYF. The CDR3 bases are TGTGCCAGCAAATGGTGGGAGTCCTCCTACGAGCAGTACTTC.

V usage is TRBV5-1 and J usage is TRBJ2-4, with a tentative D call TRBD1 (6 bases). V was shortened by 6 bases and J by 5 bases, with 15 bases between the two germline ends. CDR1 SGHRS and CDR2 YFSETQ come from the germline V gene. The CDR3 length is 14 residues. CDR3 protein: CASILSGAQNIQYF. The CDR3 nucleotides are TGCGCCAGCATTCTGTCAGGGGCCCAAAACATTCAGTACTTC. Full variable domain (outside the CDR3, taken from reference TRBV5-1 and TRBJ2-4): KAGVTQTPRYLIKTRGQQVTLSCSPISGHRSVSWYQQTPGQGLQFLFEYFSETQRNKGNFPGRFSGRQFSNSRSEMNVSTLELGDSALYLCASILSGAQNIQYFGAGTRLSVL.

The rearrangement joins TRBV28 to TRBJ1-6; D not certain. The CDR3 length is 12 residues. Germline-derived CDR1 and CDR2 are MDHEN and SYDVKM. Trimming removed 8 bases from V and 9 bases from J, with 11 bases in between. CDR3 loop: CASSLPVSPLHF. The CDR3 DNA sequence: TGTGCCAGCTCTCTTCCGGTTTCACCCCTCCACTTT.

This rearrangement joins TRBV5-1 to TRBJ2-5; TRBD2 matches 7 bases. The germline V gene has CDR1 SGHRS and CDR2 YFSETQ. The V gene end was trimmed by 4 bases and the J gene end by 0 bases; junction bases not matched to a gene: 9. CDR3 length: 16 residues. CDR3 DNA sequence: TGCGCCAGCAGCCTGGGCCCAGCGGGGAACCAAGAGACCCAGTACTTC. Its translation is CASSLGPAGNQETQYF. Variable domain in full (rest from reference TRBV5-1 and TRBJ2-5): KAGVTQTPRYLIKTRGQQVTLSCSPISGHRSVSWYQQTPGQGLQFLFEYFSETQRNKGNFPGRFSGRQFSNSRSEMNVSTLELGDSALYLCASSLGPAGNQETQYFGPGTRLLVL.

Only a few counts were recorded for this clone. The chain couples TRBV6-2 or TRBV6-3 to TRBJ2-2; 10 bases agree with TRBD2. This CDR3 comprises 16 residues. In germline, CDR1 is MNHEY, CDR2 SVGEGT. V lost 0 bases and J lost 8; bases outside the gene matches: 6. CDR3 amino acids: CASSYSQAGGRGELFF. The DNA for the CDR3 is TGTGCCAGCAGTTACTCGCAAGCGGGAGGGCGAGGGGAGCTGTTTTTT.